The TCR beta chain under discussion was sequenced for a study of T cell repertoires in cytomegalovirus infection. Background on the study: Evidence of both CMV infection and a matching HLA type came from public TCR beta signatures. Study-wide results and limits: Dominating the ex vivo response were HLA-C-restricted CMV-specific TCR beta clonotypes.

This CDR3 has 11 residues. Per germline, CDR1 LNHDA and CDR2 SQIVND (reference sequence). V was pared by 6 bases and J by 9 bases, with 12 bases between. This clonotype was seen more than once but under ten times. Its antigen is still unknown. Each CDR3 protein gets one entry after TCRdb re-called the reads with MiXCR. The repertoire includes 300,000 or so distinct CDR3 sequences, about a tenth of them detected once, and around 2.4% sits in the top ten. This chain uses TRBV19 with TRBJ2-7, with D maybe TRBD1 (6 bases). Sequenced: PBMCs. The receptor's source is a human donor in good health (CMV status not recorded). Some clones in this sample may be carry-over from other donors' samples. The CDR3 DNA follows: TGTGCCAGTAGCCTACAGGGACGGCAGTACGTC. Its translation is CASSLQGRQYV.